This paragraph reports one TCR beta chain. This record belongs to a study of technical replicates of blood from several donors. Trimming took 3 bases from V and 3 from J, leaving 5 bases between them. The CDR3 length is 12 residues. Germline CDR1 reads SEHNR; CDR2 reads FQNEAQ (reference sequence). The protocol was immunoSEQ multiplex PCR, while the TCRdb copy is restricted to in-frame clones and leaves out a portion. The sample shows 91,000 or so clones, 95% of them seen only once. V is TRBV7-9 and J is TRBJ1-1, with D uncertain. The sample comprised T cells isolated from PBMCs. This sequence originates from a human donor in good health. CDR3: CASSLSDTEAFF. The CDR3 nucleotides read TGTGCCAGCAGCTTGTCGGACACTGAAGCTTTCTTT.